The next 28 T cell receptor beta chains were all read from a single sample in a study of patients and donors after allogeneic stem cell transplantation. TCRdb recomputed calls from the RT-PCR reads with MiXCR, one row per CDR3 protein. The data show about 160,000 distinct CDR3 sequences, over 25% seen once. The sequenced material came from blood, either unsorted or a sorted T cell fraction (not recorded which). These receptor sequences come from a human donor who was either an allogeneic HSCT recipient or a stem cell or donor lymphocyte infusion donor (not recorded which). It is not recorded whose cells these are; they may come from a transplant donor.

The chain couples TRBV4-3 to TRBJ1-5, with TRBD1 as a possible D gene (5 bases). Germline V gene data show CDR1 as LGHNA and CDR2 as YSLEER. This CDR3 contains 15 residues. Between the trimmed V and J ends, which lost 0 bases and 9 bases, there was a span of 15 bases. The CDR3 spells CASSQDPRAVGPQHF. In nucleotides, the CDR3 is TGCGCCAGCAGCCAAGATCCCAGGGCCGTCGGGCCCCAGCATTTT.

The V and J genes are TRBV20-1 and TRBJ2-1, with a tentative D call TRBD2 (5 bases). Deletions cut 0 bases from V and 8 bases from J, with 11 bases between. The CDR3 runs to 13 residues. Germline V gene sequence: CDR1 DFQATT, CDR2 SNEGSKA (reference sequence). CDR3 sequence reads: CSARERGGDEQFF. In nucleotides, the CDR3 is TGCAGTGCTAGAGAAAGAGGAGGCGATGAGCAGTTCTTC.

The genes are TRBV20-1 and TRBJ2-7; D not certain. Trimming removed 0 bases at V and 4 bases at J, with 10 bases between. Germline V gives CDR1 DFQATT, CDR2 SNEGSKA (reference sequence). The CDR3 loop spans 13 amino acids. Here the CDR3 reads CSARDSLGYEQYF. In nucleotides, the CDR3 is TGCAGTGCTAGAGACTCCCTAGGGTACGAGCAGTACTTC.

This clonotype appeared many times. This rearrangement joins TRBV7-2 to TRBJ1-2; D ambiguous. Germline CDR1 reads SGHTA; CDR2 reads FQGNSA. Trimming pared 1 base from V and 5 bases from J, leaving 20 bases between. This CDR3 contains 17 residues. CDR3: CASSLVFQPKVEYGYTF. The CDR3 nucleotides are TGTGCCAGCAGCTTAGTTTTCCAGCCCAAGGTTGAATATGGCTACACCTTC.

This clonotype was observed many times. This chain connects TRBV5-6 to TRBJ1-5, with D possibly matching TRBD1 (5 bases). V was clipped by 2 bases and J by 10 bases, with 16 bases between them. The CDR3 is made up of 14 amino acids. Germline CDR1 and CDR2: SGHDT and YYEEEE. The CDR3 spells CASSLSGTSRPQHF. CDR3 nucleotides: TGTGCCAGCAGCTTAAGTGGGACGTCTCGACCCCAGCATTTT.

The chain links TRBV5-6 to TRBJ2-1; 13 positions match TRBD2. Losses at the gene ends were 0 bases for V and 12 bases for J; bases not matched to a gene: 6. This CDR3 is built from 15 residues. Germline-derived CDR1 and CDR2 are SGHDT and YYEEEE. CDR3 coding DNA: TGTGCCAGCAGCTTGGGGACTAGCGGGAGTAAAGGGCAGTTCTTC. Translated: CASSLGTSGSKGQFF.

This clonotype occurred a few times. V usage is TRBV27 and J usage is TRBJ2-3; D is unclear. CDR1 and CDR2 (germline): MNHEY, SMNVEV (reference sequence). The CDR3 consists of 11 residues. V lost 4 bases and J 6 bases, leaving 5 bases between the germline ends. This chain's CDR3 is CASSYRDTQYF. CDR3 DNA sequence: TGTGCCAGCAGTTATAGGGATACGCAGTATTTT.

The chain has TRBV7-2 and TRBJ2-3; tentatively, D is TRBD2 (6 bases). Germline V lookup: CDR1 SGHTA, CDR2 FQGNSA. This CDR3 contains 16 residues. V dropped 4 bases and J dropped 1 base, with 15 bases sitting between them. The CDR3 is CASSSGLRGGTDTQYF. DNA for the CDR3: TGTGCCAGCAGCTCGGGACTCCGCGGGGGCACAGATACGCAGTATTTT.

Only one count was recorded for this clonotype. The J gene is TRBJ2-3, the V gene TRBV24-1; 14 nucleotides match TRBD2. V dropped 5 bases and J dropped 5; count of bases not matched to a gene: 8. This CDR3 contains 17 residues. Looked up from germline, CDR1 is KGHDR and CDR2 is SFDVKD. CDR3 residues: CATSVTGLAGEGDTQYF. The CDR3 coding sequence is TGTGCCACCAGTGTGACGGGACTAGCGGGAGAGGGAGATACGCAGTATTTT.

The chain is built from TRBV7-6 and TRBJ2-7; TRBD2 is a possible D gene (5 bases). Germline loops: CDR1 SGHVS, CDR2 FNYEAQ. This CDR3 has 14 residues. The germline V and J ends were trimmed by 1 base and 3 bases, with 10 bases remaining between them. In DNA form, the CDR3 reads TGTGCCAGCAGCTTAGGAGGGCTAGGCTACGAGCAGTACTTC. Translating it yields CASSLGGLGYEQYF.

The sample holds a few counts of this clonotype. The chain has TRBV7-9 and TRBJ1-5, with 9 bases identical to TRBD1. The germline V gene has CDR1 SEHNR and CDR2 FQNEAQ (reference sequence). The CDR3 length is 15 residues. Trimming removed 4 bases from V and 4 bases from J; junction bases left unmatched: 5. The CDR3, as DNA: TGTGCCAGCAGCTCCGGGACAGGGAGGAATCAGCCCCAGCATTTT. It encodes CASSSGTGRNQPQHF.

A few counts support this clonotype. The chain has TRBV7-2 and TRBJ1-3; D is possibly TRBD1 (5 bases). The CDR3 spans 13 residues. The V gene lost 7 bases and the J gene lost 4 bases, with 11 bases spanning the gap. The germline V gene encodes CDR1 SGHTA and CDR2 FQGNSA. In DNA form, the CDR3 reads TGTGCCAGCACAACGACAGAAGGAAACACCATATATTTT. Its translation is CASTTTEGNTIYF.

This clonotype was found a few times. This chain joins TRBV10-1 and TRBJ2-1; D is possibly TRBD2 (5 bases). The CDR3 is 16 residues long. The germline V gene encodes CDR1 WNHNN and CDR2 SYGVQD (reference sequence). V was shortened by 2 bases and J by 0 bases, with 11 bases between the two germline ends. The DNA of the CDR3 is TGCGCCAGCAGTGAGGTTTTAGGGAGCTCCTACAATGAGCAGTTCTTC. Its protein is CASSEVLGSSYNEQFF.

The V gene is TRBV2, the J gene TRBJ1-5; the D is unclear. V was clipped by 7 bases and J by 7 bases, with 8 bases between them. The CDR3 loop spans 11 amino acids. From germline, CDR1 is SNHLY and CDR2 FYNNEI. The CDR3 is CASMDRQPQHF. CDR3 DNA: TGTGCCAGCATGGATAGGCAGCCCCAGCATTTT.

The CDR3 loop reads CASSLLAGGPTFTDTQYF. The CDR3 nucleotides read TGTGCCAGCAGCTTACTAGCGGGAGGCCCGACATTCACAGATACGCAGTATTTT. The rearrangement uses TRBV5-5 and TRBJ2-3; TRBD2 matches 12 bases. Germline V gives CDR1 SGHKS, CDR2 YYEKEE (reference sequence). The V gene end was trimmed by 2 bases and the J gene end by 2 bases; junction bases not matched to a gene: 9. The CDR3 contains 18 residues.

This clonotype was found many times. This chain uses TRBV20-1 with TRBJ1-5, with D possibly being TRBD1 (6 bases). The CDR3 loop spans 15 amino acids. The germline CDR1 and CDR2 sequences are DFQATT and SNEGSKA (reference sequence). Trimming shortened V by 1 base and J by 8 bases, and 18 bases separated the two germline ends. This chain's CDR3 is CSARGQGKASEPQHF. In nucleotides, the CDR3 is TGCAGTGCTAGAGGGCAGGGGAAAGCTTCGGAGCCCCAGCATTTT.

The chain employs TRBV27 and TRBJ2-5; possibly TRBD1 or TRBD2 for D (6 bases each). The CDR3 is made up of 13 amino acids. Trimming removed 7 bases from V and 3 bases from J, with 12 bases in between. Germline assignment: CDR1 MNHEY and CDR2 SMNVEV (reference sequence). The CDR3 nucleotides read TGTGCCAGCACCCCCGGGGGCGAAGAGACCCAGTACTTC. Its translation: CASTPGGEETQYF.

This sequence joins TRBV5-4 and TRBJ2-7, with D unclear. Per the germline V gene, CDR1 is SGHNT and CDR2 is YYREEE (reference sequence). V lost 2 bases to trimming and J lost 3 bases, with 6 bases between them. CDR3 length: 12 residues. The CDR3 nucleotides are TGTGCCAGCAGCTTTTCCGACTACGAGCAGTACTTC. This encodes CASSFSDYEQYF.

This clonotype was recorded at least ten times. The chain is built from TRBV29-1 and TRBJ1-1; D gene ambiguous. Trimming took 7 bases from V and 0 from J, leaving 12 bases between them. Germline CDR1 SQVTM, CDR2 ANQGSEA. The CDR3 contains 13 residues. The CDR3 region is CSAVGPMNTEAFF. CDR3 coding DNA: TGCAGCGCCGTCGGGCCTATGAACACTGAAGCTTTCTTT.

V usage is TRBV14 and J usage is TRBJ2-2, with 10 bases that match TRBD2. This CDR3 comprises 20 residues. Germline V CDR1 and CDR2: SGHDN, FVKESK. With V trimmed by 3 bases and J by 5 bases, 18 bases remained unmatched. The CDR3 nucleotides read TGTGCCAGCAGCCAGTACCCGGGACTAGCGCGACGGGGGGAAACCGGGGAGCTGTTTTTT. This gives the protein CASSQYPGLARRGETGELFF.

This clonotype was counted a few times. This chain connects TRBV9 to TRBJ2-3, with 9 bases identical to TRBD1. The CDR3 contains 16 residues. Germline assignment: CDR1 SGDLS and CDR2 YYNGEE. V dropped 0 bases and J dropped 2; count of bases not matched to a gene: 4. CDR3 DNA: TGTGCCAGCAGCGTAGGAGGACAGGGGACCACAGATACGCAGTATTTT. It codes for CASSVGGQGTTDTQYF. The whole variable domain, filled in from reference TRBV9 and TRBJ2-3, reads DSGVTQTPKHLITATGQRVTLRCSPRSGDLSVYWYQQSLDQGLQFLIQYYNGEERAKGNILERFSAQQFPDLHSELNLSSLELGDSALYFCASSVGGQGTTDTQYFGPGTRLTVL.

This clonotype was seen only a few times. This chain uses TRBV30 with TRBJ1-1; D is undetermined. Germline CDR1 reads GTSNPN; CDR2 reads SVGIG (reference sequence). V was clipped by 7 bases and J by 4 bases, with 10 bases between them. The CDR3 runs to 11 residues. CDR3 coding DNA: TGTGCCTCCAATCTACGCACTGAAGCTTTCTTT. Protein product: CASNLRTEAFF.

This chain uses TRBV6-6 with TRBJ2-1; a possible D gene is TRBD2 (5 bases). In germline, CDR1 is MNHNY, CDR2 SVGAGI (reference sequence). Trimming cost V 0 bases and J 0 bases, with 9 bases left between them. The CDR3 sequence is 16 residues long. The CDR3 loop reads CASSYSSAPSYNEQFF. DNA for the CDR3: TGTGCCAGCAGTTACTCTAGCGCCCCCTCCTACAATGAGCAGTTCTTC.

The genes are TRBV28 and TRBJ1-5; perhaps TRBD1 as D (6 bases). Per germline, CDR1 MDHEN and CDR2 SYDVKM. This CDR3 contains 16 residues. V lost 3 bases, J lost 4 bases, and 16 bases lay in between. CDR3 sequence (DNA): TGTGCCAGCAGTTTTAGTGGGGGGCCGGGGAATCAGCCCCAGCATTTT. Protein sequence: CASSFSGGPGNQPQHF.

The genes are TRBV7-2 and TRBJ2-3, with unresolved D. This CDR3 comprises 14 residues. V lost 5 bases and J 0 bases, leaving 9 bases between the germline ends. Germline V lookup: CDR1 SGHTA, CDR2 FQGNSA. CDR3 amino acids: CASSTIASTDTQYF. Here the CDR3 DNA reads TGTGCCAGCAGCACAATAGCTAGCACAGATACGCAGTATTTT.

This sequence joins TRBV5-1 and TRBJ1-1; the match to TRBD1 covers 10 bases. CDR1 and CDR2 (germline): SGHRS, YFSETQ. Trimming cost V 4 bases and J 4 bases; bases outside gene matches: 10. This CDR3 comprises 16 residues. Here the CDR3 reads CASSPTTGGFTTEAFF. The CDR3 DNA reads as TGCGCCAGCAGCCCTACGACAGGGGGCTTTACCACTGAAGCTTTCTTT.

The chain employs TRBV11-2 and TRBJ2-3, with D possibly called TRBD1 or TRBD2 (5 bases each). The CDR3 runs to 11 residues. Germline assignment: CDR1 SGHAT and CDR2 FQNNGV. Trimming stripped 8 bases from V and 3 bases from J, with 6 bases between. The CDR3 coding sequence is TGTGCCAGCTGGGGGACAGATACGCAGTATTTT. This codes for CASWGTDTQYF.

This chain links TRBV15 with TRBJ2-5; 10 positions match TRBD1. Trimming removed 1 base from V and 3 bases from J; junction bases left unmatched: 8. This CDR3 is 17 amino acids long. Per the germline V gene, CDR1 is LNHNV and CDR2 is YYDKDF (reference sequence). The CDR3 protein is CATSRAPRGTGEETQYF. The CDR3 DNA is TGTGCCACCAGCAGAGCCCCCCGCGGGACAGGGGAAGAGACCCAGTACTTC.